A single sample gave rise to the 14 T cell receptor beta chains below, sequenced in a study of blood T cell repertoires in COVID-19. The method was immunoSEQ multiplex PCR; TCRdb's version includes in-frame clones alone and lacks a portion of them. The table lists 86,000 or so clones, around 92% of them singletons, with roughly 2% in the top ten. Sequences were obtained from peripheral blood. Source of these receptors: a woman in her forties or fifties in a cohort sampled during active COVID-19.

V and J are TRBV29-1 and TRBJ2-7; D is perhaps TRBD1 (5 bases). This CDR3 region has 13 residues. Germline CDR1 SQVTM, CDR2 ANQGSEA. V lost 8 bases and J lost 2, with 16 bases in between. CDR3 nucleotides: TGCAGCCCCAGCAGGGTGGAAGCCTACGAGCAGTACTTC. This gives the protein CSPSRVEAYEQYF.

The rearrangement links TRBV10-2 to TRBJ2-7, with TRBD1 matching over 9 bases. The germline gives CDR1 WSHSY, CDR2 SAAADI. The ends lost 6 bases at V and 6 bases at J; junction bases unmatched: 9. The CDR3 is made up of 14 amino acids. CDR3 loop: CASRLTGGASEQYF. The DNA of the CDR3 is TGCGCCAGCAGACTCACAGGGGGCGCGTCCGAGCAGTACTTC.

The J gene is TRBJ2-1, the V gene TRBV12-3 or TRBV12-4, with 9 bases fitting TRBD1. The CDR3 sequence is 13 residues long. With 6 bases clipped from V and 6 bases from J, the junction kept 3 bases outside the gene matches. DNA of the CDR3: TGTGCCAGCAGCTTGGACAGGGGCAATGAGCAGTTCTTC. Its translation is CASSLDRGNEQFF.

The chain joins TRBV6-5 to TRBJ2-1, with D possibly being TRBD1 (5 bases). Trimming removed 2 bases at V and 3 bases at J, with 11 bases between. Per germline, CDR1 MNHEY and CDR2 SVGAGI. The CDR3 has 15 residues. The CDR3 loop reads CASSYQGNDYNEQFF. In DNA form, the CDR3 reads TGTGCCAGCAGTTACCAGGGAAATGACTACAATGAGCAGTTCTTC.

The CDR3: CASSPDRASSGELFF. CDR3 sequence (DNA): TGCGCCAGCAGCCCTGACAGGGCAAGTTCCGGGGAGCTGTTTTTT. The chain recombines TRBV5-1 with TRBJ2-2, with TRBD1 matching 7 bases. CDR3 length equals 15 residues. Losses at the gene ends were 4 bases for V and 6 bases for J; bases not matched to a gene: 9. Per the germline V gene, CDR1 is SGHRS and CDR2 is YFSETQ. Variable domain in full (rest from reference TRBV5-1 and TRBJ2-2): KAGVTQTPRYLIKTRGQQVTLSCSPISGHRSVSWYQQTPGQGLQFLFEYFSETQRNKGNFPGRFSGRQFSNSRSEMNVSTLELGDSALYLCASSPDRASSGELFFGEGSRLTVL.

The CDR3 sequence: CASSQQVTGLNSGTGELFF. For the CDR3, the DNA is TGCGCCAGCAGCCAGCAAGTGACAGGCCTCAATTCCGGGACCGGGGAGCTGTTTTTT. V gene TRBV4-1 combines with J gene TRBJ2-2, with D tentatively TRBD1 (6 bases). Germline CDR1 and CDR2: MGHRA and YSYEKL. The V and J ends lost 3 bases and 5 bases respectively, with 25 bases between them. The CDR3 totals 19 residues.

The chain employs TRBV29-1 and TRBJ2-6; D call uncertain. Between the trimmed V and J ends, which lost 0 bases and 4 bases, there was a span of 13 bases. This CDR3 is built from 16 residues. Germline values: CDR1 SQVTM, CDR2 ANQGSEA. CDR3 sequence (DNA): TGCAGCGTTGAAGAACTACCCACGGTAGGGGCCAACGTCCTGACTTTC. It codes for CSVEELPTVGANVLTF.

The chain recombines TRBV6-5 with TRBJ2-4; perhaps TRBD2 as D (5 bases). The length of the CDR3 is 15 residues. The V end lost 0 bases, the J end lost 2 bases, and 8 bases lay between the germline ends. From germline, CDR1 is MNHEY and CDR2 SVGAGI. For the CDR3, the DNA is TGTGCCAGCAGTTACTCGGCTAGCCCCAAAAACATTCAGTACTTC. This codes for CASSYSASPKNIQYF.

The chain combines TRBV7-9 with TRBJ2-3; a possible D gene is TRBD2 (5 bases). V was cut by 4 bases and J by 3 bases, with 5 bases left in between. The germline V gene has CDR1 SEHNR and CDR2 FQNEAQ (reference sequence). This CDR3 contains 12 residues. The CDR3 DNA is TGTGCCAGCAGCTCGGGGACAGATACGCAGTATTTT. Translation: CASSSGTDTQYF.

This chain links TRBV7-7 with TRBJ2-5, with D possibly being TRBD2 (7 bases). Per germline, CDR1 SSHAT and CDR2 FNYEAQ (reference sequence). The CDR3 is 13 amino acids. The CDR3 here is CASGRGAAETQYF. CDR3 in DNA: TGTGCTAGCGGTCGGGGGGCCGCAGAGACCCAGTACTTC.

The rearrangement uses TRBV28 and TRBJ2-7; 7 bases agree with TRBD1. The length of the CDR3 is 13 residues. V was pared by 11 bases and J by 4 bases, with 11 bases of the junction left unmatched. CDR1 MDHEN and CDR2 SYDVKM come from the germline V gene. The CDR3 loop reads CAPPPTGTYEQYF. The CDR3 DNA reads TGTGCCCCCCCTCCGACAGGGACGTACGAGCAGTACTTC.

The rearrangement links TRBV28 to TRBJ1-2; no clear D. The CDR3 is made up of 15 amino acids. Germline values: CDR1 MDHEN, CDR2 SYDVKM. V lost 4 bases to trimming and J lost 4 bases, with 16 bases between them. The CDR3 DNA follows: TGTGCCAGCAGTTCCCCCCGCCAGAAGATCTATGGCTACACCTTC. It specifies CASSSPRQKIYGYTF.

The V gene is TRBV27, the J gene TRBJ2-1; a weak D match, TRBD1 (6 bases). The CDR3 contains 15 residues. Germline assignment: CDR1 MNHEY and CDR2 SMNVEV (reference sequence). The V end lost 0 bases, the J end lost 9 bases, and 15 bases lay between the germline ends. CDR3 amino acids: CASSLSKLGGSEQFF. In DNA form, the CDR3 reads TGTGCCAGCAGTTTATCGAAGCTAGGGGGTAGTGAGCAGTTCTTC.

V is TRBV6-2 or TRBV6-3 and J is TRBJ2-7, with 9 positions matching TRBD2. Looked up from germline, CDR1 is MNHEY and CDR2 is SVGEGT. J gave up 6 bases and V 2 bases, and 8 bases lay outside the gene matches. The CDR3 is 15 amino acids. In DNA form, the CDR3 reads TGTGCCAGCAGTTACCCCCTAGCGGGACCCCTCGAGCAGTACTTC. Translating it yields CASSYPLAGPLEQYF.